Listed below are T cell receptor beta chains from one sample, sequenced in a study of blood T cell repertoires in COVID-19. Method: immunoSEQ multiplex PCR; TCRdb's copy keeps in-frame clones and lacks some. Among a few hundred thousand clones, approximately 86% were seen once, and the ten largest hold around 1%. The sample was PBMCs or T cells enriched from blood (not recorded which). All receptors derive from a woman in her 30s who had recovered from COVID-19. CDR3s include the opening cysteine and the closing phenylalanine or tryptophan. D genes are given only for firm matches. The size field is filled for only some rows; it gives once, few, many or a size class.

clone_size | cdr3_length | j_call | d_call | v_call | cdr3_aa | cdr3_nt
once | 12 | TRBJ1-1 | - | TRBV18 | CASSPRLFEAFF | TGTGCCAGCTCACCACGCCTATTTGAAGCTTTCTTT
- | 17 | TRBJ1-2 | - | TRBV19 | CASSIVTANRANYGYTF | TGTGCCAGTAGTATAGTTACAGCTAACAGGGCTAACTATGGCTACACCTTC
- | 13 | TRBJ1-5 | - | TRBV29-1 | CSVEIGGGQPQHF | TGCAGCGTTGAGATTGGGGGAGGTCAGCCCCAGCATTTT
- | 15 | TRBJ2-7 | TRBD1 | TRBV27 | CASSLGQGLSYEQYF | TGTGCCAGCAGTCTCGGACAGGGGCTCTCCTACGAGCAGTACTTC
- | 15 | TRBJ1-2 | - | TRBV5-6 | CASSLEGVELYGYTF | TGTGCCAGCAGCTTGGAGGGGGTTGAGCTGTATGGCTACACCTTC
- | 17 | TRBJ2-7 | TRBD2 | TRBV2 | CASSELLSGAAPYEQYF | TGTGCCAGCAGTGAACTCCTTAGCGGGGCGGCGCCCTACGAGCAGTACTTC
- | 15 | TRBJ2-1 | TRBD2 | TRBV29-1 | CSVARTSGNYNEQFF | TGCAGCGTCGCGCGAACTAGCGGAAACTACAATGAGCAGTTCTTC
- | 14 | TRBJ2-3 | - | TRBV10-3 | CAIRYQSSTDTQYF | TGTGCCATCAGGTATCAGTCTAGCACAGATACGCAGTATTTT
- | 14 | TRBJ1-3 | - | TRBV4-2 | CASSQDTRGNTIYF | TGTGCCAGCAGCCAAGATACGAGGGGAAACACCATATATTTT
- | 13 | TRBJ2-3 | - | TRBV6-2/TRBV6-3 | CASSFSERNTQYF | TGTGCCAGCAGTTTTAGTGAGAGGAATACGCAGTATTTT
- | 16 | TRBJ1-3 | - | TRBV28 | CASSSHREHSGNTIYF | TGTGCCAGCAGTTCTCACAGGGAGCACTCTGGAAACACCATATATTTT
- | 13 | TRBJ2-1 | - | TRBV5-6 | CASRRGNYNEQFF | TGTGCCAGTCGGCGAGGGAACTACAATGAGCAGTTCTTC
once | 14 | TRBJ1-2 | TRBD1 | TRBV28 | CASSLLGQFYGYTF | TGTGCCAGCAGTTTATTGGGACAGTTCTATGGCTACACCTTC